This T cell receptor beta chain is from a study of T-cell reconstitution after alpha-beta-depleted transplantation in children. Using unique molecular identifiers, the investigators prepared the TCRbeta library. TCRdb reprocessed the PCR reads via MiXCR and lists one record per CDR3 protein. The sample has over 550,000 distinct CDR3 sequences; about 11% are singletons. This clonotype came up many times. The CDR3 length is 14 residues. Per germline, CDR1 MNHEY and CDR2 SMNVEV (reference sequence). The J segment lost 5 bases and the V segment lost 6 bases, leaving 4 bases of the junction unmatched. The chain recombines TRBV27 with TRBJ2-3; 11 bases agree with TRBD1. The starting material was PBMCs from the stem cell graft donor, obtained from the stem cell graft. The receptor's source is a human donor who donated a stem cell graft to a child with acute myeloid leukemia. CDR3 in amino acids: CASSPGQGGDTQYF. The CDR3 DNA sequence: TGTGCCAGCAGCCCGGGACAGGGGGGAGATACGCAGTATTTT.